These 14 T cell receptor beta chains were all obtained from the same sample, sequenced in a study of radiation and T cells in renal cell carcinoma. As to time point: baseline pretreatment blood. The treatment denotes: 15 Gy SBRT to primary tumor, nephrectomy 4 weeks later. The method was immunoSEQ multiplex PCR; TCRdb's version includes in-frame clones alone and lacks a portion of them. The sample has about 140,000 clones, around 78% seen once. Specimen: blood, collected from a patient whose treatment included radiotherapy and nephrectomy. These receptors were collected from a woman aged 50 to 60 with renal cell carcinoma.

The chain carries TRBV7-2 and TRBJ1-2; D call uncertain. Looked up from germline, CDR1 is SGHTA and CDR2 is FQGNSA. Trimming took 1 base from V and 0 from J, leaving 6 bases between them. CDR3 length: 14 amino acids. CDR3 nucleotides: TGTGCCAGCAGCTTAGACCCCGCTAACTATGGCTACACCTTC. As protein: CASSLDPANYGYTF.

This clone was found a few times. The chain carries TRBV5-6 and TRBJ1-1; D perhaps matches TRBD1 (5 bases). V shed 3 bases and J shed 3 bases, with 18 bases lying between them. The CDR3 spans 16 residues. CDR1 is SGHDT and CDR2 is YYEEEE in the germline V gene. The CDR3 region is CASSWWGGQIDTEAFF. The DNA for the CDR3 is TGTGCCAGCAGCTGGTGGGGCGGTCAGATAGACACTGAAGCTTTCTTT.

This chain joins TRBV29-1 and TRBJ1-1; D is unresolved. V was cut by 8 bases and J by 2 bases, with 12 bases left in between. The CDR3 loop spans 12 amino acids. In germline, CDR1 is SQVTM, CDR2 ANQGSEA. CDR3 protein: CSTRGANTEAFF. In DNA, the CDR3 is TGCAGCACTCGGGGAGCTAACACTGAAGCTTTCTTT.

The V call is TRBV5-6, the J call TRBJ1-2, with 9 nucleotides matching TRBD1. CDR1 and CDR2 from the germline V gene are SGHDT and YYEEEE. V dropped 2 bases and J dropped 8; count of bases not matched to a gene: 16. This CDR3 contains 17 residues. DNA of the CDR3: TGTGCCAGCAGCTTTTTATGGCCTGGGACAGGGCGAGCGGGCTACACCTTC. It yields the protein CASSFLWPGTGRAGYTF.

The chain employs TRBV9 and TRBJ2-1, with TRBD2 as a possible D gene (6 bases). The CDR3 runs to 14 residues. V shed 0 bases and J shed 4 bases, with 8 bases lying between them. Germline values: CDR1 SGDLS, CDR2 YYNGEE. The CDR3 region has the DNA TGTGCCAGCAGCGTAGGCGGGACTTACAATGAGCAGTTCTTC. This sequence encodes CASSVGGTYNEQFF.

This clone was observed a handful of times. The rearrangement links TRBV6-5 to TRBJ2-3; D is possibly TRBD1 (6 bases). The CDR3 length is 15 residues. Trimming cost V 3 bases and J 2 bases, with 12 bases left between them. Germline CDR1 MNHEY, CDR2 SVGAGI. CDR3 nucleotide sequence: TGTGCCAGCAGTTATAGGAACAGGGCCACAGATACGCAGTATTTT. As protein: CASSYRNRATDTQYF.

The chain recombines TRBV5-4 with TRBJ2-7; D uncertain. The V gene's germline CDR1 is SGHNT and CDR2 YYREEE (reference sequence). V lost 0 bases, J lost 6 bases, and 10 bases lay in between. The CDR3 totals 13 residues. The CDR3 is CASSLESALEQYF. CDR3 coding DNA: TGTGCCAGCAGCTTGGAGTCCGCGCTCGAGCAGTACTTC. Supplemented by reference TRBV5-4 and TRBJ2-7, the full variable domain reads ETGVTQSPTHLIKTRGQQVTLRCSSQSGHNTVSWYQQALGQGPQFIFQYYREEENGRGNFPPRFSGLQFPNYSSELNVNALELDDSALYLCASSLESALEQYFGPGTRLTVT.

The rearrangement joins TRBV25-1 to TRBJ2-3, with a tentative D call TRBD2 (5 bases). CDR3 length equals 13 residues. Germline CDR1 reads MGHDK; CDR2 reads SYGVNS. V was clipped by 7 bases and J by 1 base, with 9 bases between them. The CDR3 sequence is CASISAGTDTQYF. As DNA, the CDR3 is TGTGCCAGCATTTCAGCGGGCACAGATACGCAGTATTTT.

J is TRBJ2-4 and V is TRBV2; 14 nucleotides align to TRBD2. Per germline, CDR1 SNHLY and CDR2 FYNNEI. This CDR3 is built from 14 residues. Germline trimming cut 8 bases from V and 15 bases from J; bases unmatched to any gene: 12. This CDR3 is CASRGLAGGSPGYF. The DNA of the CDR3 is TGTGCCAGCCGCGGACTAGCGGGAGGATCGCCCGGGTACTTC.

V is TRBV29-1 and J is TRBJ2-5, with TRBD2 matching over 8 bases. Germline CDR1 reads SQVTM; CDR2 reads ANQGSEA. J was trimmed by 4 bases and V by 7 bases; bases with no gene match: 2. The CDR3 consists of 11 residues. The DNA of the CDR3 is TGCAGCGGTCGGGAGGGAGAGACCCAGTACTTC. Its protein is CSGREGETQYF.

The V call is TRBV7-2, the J call TRBJ2-3; TRBD2 might be the D (5 bases). The V and J ends lost 3 bases and 3 bases respectively, with 13 bases between them. The CDR3 is 15 residues long. CDR1 SGHTA and CDR2 FQGNSA come from the germline V gene. The CDR3 DNA reads TGTGCCAGCAGCTTTCTGGGAGAGGGTACAGATACGCAGTATTTT. Protein: CASSFLGEGTDTQYF.

For the CDR3, the DNA is TGTGCCAGCAGCGTACGCCTAGCGGGACTCCAAGAGACCCAGTACTTC. Translated: CASSVRLAGLQETQYF. The chain carries TRBV9 and TRBJ2-5; 9 bases fit TRBD2. With V trimmed by 1 base and J by 1 base, 5 bases remained unmatched. CDR3 length: 16 amino acids. CDR1 and CDR2 (germline): SGDLS, YYNGEE.

The sample holds a few counts of this clone. V gene TRBV5-4 combines with J gene TRBJ1-1, with 9 nucleotides matching TRBD1. CDR3 length equals 15 residues. With 5 bases clipped from V and 4 bases from J, the junction kept 9 bases outside the gene matches. Germline V gives CDR1 SGHNT, CDR2 YYREEE (reference sequence). CDR3 in amino acids: CASRQWTGAGTEAFF. In DNA, the CDR3 is TGTGCCAGCAGACAATGGACAGGGGCAGGCACTGAAGCTTTCTTT.

This rearrangement joins TRBV28 to TRBJ2-2; D possibly corresponds to TRBD2 (5 bases). The CDR3 loop spans 17 amino acids. Per the germline V gene, CDR1 is MDHEN and CDR2 is SYDVKM. Trimming removed 4 bases from V and 0 bases from J, with 15 bases in between. The CDR3 DNA sequence: TGTGCCAGCAGTTCCCTAGCTTTCTTATCGAACACCGGGGAGCTGTTTTTT. It yields the protein CASSSLAFLSNTGELFF.